The text below deals with one TCR beta chain. These data belong to a study of blood T cell repertoires in COVID-19. Overall study context: The United States, Italy and Spain provided the acute and convalescent COVID-19 samples. The analysed material was cDNA or gDNA that came from T cells, B-cell-depleted T cells, or PBMCs.

Sequencing used immunoSEQ multiplex PCR; TCRdb keeps in-frame clones, though not all of them. The data hold a few hundred thousand clones, with 88% observed a single time. Germline CDR1 MNHEY, CDR2 SMNVEV (reference sequence). The length of the CDR3 is 15 residues. V gave up 3 bases and J gave up 4 bases; unmatched junction bases: 8. The chain couples TRBV27 to TRBJ1-2; 7 bases are a match to TRBD1. This TCR was recovered from a woman in her 30s who had recovered from COVID-19. Sequenced input: peripheral blood. CDR3 sequence: CASSLSVGQIYGYTF. CDR3 nucleotide sequence: TGTGCCAGCAGTTTGAGCGTGGGACAGATCTATGGCTACACCTTC.